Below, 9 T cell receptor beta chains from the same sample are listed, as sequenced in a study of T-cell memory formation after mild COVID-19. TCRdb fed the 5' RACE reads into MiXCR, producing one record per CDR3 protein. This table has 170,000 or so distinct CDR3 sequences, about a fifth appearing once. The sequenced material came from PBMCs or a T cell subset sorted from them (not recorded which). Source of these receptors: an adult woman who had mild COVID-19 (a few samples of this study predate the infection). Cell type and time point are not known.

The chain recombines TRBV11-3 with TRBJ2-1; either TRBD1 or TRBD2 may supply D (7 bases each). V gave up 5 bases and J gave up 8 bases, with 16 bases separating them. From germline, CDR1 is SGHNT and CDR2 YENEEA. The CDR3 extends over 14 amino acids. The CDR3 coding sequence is TGTGCCAGCAGCCACGGACTAGGGGGCGATGAGCAGTTCTTC. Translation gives CASSHGLGGDEQFF.

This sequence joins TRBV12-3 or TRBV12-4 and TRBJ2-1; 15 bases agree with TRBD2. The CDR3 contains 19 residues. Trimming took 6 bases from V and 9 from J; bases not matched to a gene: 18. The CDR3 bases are TGTGCCAGCAGACTACCGCTCGGGACTAGCGGGAGGCCACAGGGTGAGCAGTTCTTC. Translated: CASRLPLGTSGRPQGEQFF.

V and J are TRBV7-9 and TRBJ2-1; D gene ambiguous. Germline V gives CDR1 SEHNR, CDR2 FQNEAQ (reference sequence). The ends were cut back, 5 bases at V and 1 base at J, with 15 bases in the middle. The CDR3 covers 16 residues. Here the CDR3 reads CASSRTPLGSYNEQFF. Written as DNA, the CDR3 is TGTGCCAGCAGCCGGACCCCGTTGGGGTCCTACAATGAGCAGTTCTTC.

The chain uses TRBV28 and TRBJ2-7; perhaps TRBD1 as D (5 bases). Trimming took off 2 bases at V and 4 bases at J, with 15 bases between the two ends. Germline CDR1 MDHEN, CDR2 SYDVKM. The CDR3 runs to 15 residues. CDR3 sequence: CASSLQGSYLYEQYF. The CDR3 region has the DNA TGTGCCAGCAGTTTACAGGGTAGCTACCTATACGAGCAGTACTTC.

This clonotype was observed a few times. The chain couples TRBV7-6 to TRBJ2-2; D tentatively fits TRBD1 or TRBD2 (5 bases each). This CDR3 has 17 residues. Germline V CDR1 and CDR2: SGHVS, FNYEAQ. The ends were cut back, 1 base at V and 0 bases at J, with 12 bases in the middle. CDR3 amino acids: CASSLEGGGANTGELFF. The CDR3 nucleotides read TGTGCCAGCAGCTTAGAAGGTGGGGGAGCGAACACCGGGGAGCTGTTTTTT.

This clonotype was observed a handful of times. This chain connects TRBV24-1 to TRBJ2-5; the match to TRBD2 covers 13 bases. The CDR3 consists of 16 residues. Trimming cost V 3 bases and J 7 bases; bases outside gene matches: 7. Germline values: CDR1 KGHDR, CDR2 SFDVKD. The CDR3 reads CATSDGLAGEAGTQYF. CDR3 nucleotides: TGTGCCACCAGTGATGGACTAGCGGGAGAAGCGGGGACCCAGTACTTC.

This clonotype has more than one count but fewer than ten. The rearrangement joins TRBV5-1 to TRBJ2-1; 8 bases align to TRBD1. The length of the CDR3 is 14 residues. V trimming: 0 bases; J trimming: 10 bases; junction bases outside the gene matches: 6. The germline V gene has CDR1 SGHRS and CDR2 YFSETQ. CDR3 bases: TGCGCCAGCAGCTTGGGGACAGGGAACGGGGAGCAGTTCTTC. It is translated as CASSLGTGNGEQFF. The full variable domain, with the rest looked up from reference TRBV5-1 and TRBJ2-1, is KAGVTQTPRYLIKTRGQQVTLSCSPISGHRSVSWYQQTPGQGLQFLFEYFSETQRNKGNFPGRFSGRQFSNSRSEMNVSTLELGDSALYLCASSLGTGNGEQFFGPGTRLTVL.

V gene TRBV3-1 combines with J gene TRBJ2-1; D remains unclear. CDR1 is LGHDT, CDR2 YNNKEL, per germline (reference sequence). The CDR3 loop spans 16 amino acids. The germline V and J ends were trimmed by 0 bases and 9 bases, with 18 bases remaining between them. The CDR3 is CASSQDRAAAIGEQFF. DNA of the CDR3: TGTGCCAGCAGCCAAGATCGGGCGGCGGCGATCGGTGAGCAGTTCTTC.

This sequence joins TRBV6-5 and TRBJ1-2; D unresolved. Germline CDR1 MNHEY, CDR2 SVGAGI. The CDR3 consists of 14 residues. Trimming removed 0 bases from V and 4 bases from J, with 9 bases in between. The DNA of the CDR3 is TGTGCCAGCAGTTACTCGGCGGACTCCTATGGCTACACCTTC. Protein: CASSYSADSYGYTF.